The 8 T cell receptor beta chains in this list originate from one sample, sequenced in a study of OX40 agonist ivuxolimab in advanced cancers. Profiled with immunoSEQ multiplex PCR; TCRdb holds only in-frame clones, not every one. The sample carries tens of thousands of clones, 85% recorded once. Sequencing used CD4+ or CD8+ T cells sorted from blood, obtained in a trial of the OX40 agonist ivuxolimab. All receptors derive from an adult with an advanced solid tumor such as melanoma, head and neck, liver or kidney cancer.

V is TRBV7-2 and J is TRBJ2-7; D may be TRBD1 or TRBD2 (7 bases each). Germline CDR1 SGHTA, CDR2 FQGNSA. Deletions cut 5 bases from V and 4 bases from J, with 21 bases between. This CDR3 contains 16 residues. In DNA, the CDR3 is TGTGCCAGCAGCCCTCAGGGGGGGGTCAGGTCGTACGAGCAGTACTTC. It encodes CASSPQGGVRSYEQYF.

This clone is judged medium-sized. The CDR3 is CASSPISGRASYEQYF. CDR3 coding DNA: TGTGCCAGCAGCCCGATTAGCGGGAGGGCCTCCTACGAGCAGTACTTC. The chain is built from TRBV11-2 and TRBJ2-7; 11 bases agree with TRBD2. Germline trimming cut 5 bases from V and 0 bases from J; bases unmatched to any gene: 6. The CDR3 is made up of 16 amino acids. The germline CDR1 and CDR2 sequences are SGHAT and FQNNGV.

V and J are TRBV5-6 and TRBJ2-3; TRBD1 agrees at 7 bases. Germline values: CDR1 SGHDT, CDR2 YYEEEE. This CDR3 spans 15 amino acids. The V segment lost 4 bases and the J segment 11 bases; nucleotides outside the gene matches: 16. The CDR3 DNA sequence: TGTGCCAGCAGCCGGCACATAGACAGGGAAGTAGGGCAGTATTTT. This translates into CASSRHIDREVGQYF.

The rearrangement joins TRBV7-2 to TRBJ1-1; the D is unclear. V lost 2 bases and J 3 bases, leaving 10 bases between the germline ends. CDR3 length: 14 residues. CDR1 and CDR2 (germline): SGHTA, FQGNSA. CDR3 residues: CASSLRTADTEAFF. Here the CDR3 DNA reads TGTGCCAGCAGCTTACGAACGGCGGACACTGAAGCTTTCTTT.

The chain carries TRBV7-9 and TRBJ1-2, with TRBD1 as a possible D gene (6 bases). V was trimmed by 4 bases and J by 12 bases, leaving 18 bases between them. Germline V gene lookup returns CDR1 SEHNR and CDR2 FQNEAQ (reference sequence). The CDR3 is 13 amino acids. CDR3 sequence reads: CASSYLGGPQDTF. The DNA of the CDR3 is TGTGCCAGCAGCTACCTCGGGGGGCCTCAGGACACCTTC.

V gene TRBV6-5 combines with J gene TRBJ1-2; no clear D gene. Germline CDR1 reads MNHEY; CDR2 reads SVGAGI. With 5 bases removed from V and 6 bases from J, the gap between germline ends came to 7 bases. The length of the CDR3 is 11 residues. The CDR3 DNA is TGTGCCAGCAGTCCCGGAGATGGCTACACCTTC. As protein: CASSPGDGYTF.

The chain couples TRBV6-6 to TRBJ2-7, with 8 bases lining up with TRBD1. V shed 2 bases, J shed 2 bases, and the junction held 5 bases outside the gene matches. The CDR3 length is 15 residues. The germline CDR1 and CDR2 sequences are MNHNY and SVGAGI (reference sequence). The CDR3 reads CASSYLGQGAYEQYF. The CDR3 region has the DNA TGTGCCAGCAGTTACCTCGGACAGGGTGCCTACGAGCAGTACTTC.

The V gene is TRBV11-2, the J gene TRBJ2-5, with unresolved D. Germline CDR1 and CDR2: SGHAT and FQNNGV. The V end was cut by 2 bases, the J end by 1 base, with 8 bases between. The CDR3 consists of 14 residues. The CDR3 DNA follows: TGTGCCAGCAGCTTACAAACATCCCAAGAGACCCAGTACTTC. Amino acids: CASSLQTSQETQYF.